Following are 3 T cell receptor beta chains from one sample sequenced in a study of control samples from healthy donors and cancer patients (TCRdb year 2020). Libraries were constructed by the immunoSEQ multiplex PCR assay. The immuneACCESS repertoire file appears here via TCRdb, limited to in-frame rearrangements. These files lack a portion of the clones; in checked studies, under half of the deficit traces to unresolved V genes, and the cause of the others is not known. The sample data list around 140,000 clones, and roughly 90% of these were observed just once. Roughly 2.1% of the sample goes to the ten largest clones. The specimen sequenced was blood. These receptors all come from a woman aged 50 to 60 in good health.

The gene calls are TRBV27 and TRBJ2-7, with D possibly called TRBD1 or TRBD2 (6 bases each). The germline gives CDR1 MNHEY, CDR2 SMNVEV (reference sequence). V dropped 6 bases and J dropped 3 bases, with 12 bases sitting between them. This CDR3 has 13 residues. CDR3 nucleotides: TGTGCCAGCAGCTGGGGGGCAGGCTACGAGCAGTACTTC. Its translation is CASSWGAGYEQYF.

CDR3 nucleotide sequence: TGTGCCAGTCTCAGACAGGGAGAAGGAAAACTGTTTTTT. Its protein product is CASLRQGEGKLFF. The chain carries TRBV5-8 and TRBJ1-4; 7 bases map to TRBD1. Trimming removed 8 bases from V and 10 bases from J; junction bases left unmatched: 11. The length of the CDR3 is 13 residues. The germline gives CDR1 SGHTS, CDR2 YDEGEE. Complete variable domain (other parts from reference TRBV5-8 and TRBJ1-4): EAGVTQSPTHLIKTRGQQATLRCSPISGHTSVYWYQQALGLGLQFLLWYDEGEERNRGNFPPRFSGRQFPNYSSELNVNALELEDSALYLCASLRQGEGKLFFGSGTQLSVL.

The chain uses TRBV5-6 and TRBJ1-1; 7 nucleotides match TRBD1. Unmatched junction bases numbered 7, after V lost 2 bases and J lost 0 bases. This CDR3 region has 16 residues. CDR1 SGHDT and CDR2 YYEEEE come from the germline V gene. In nucleotides, the CDR3 is TGTGCCAGCAGCTTACTCGCAGGGGGAATGAACACTGAAGCTTTCTTT. It translates to CASSLLAGGMNTEAFF.